What follows is one T cell receptor beta chain and its context. Its antigen has not been determined. No much larger clone is present one base from it, and per-base qualities are unavailable. This entry comes from a study of vaccination and CD4 T cells after COVID-19 (dated by TCRdb to between 2021 and 2024). Concerning the study at large: Convalescent patients had a positive SARS-CoV-2 result on nasal swab PCR, and of these patients, several had mild disease and one had severe disease. The convalescent cohort comprised six males and four females, including two Hispanic individuals, seven Caucasians, two Asians and one multiracial person. Post-COVID blood samples were collected from convalescent patients a median of around 100 days after diagnosis, with a range of about 35 to 161 days. In 10 COVID-19 convalescent patients and a few infection-naive healthy vaccine recipients, researchers compared the spike-specific CD4+ TCR repertoire from before mRNA vaccination with the repertoire from after. The time from the second vaccine dose to post-vaccine blood sampling had a median of roughly 70 days and ranged from about 14 to 250 days. Each participant got two doses of either the Pfizer-BioNTech BNT162b2 vaccine (n=8) or the Moderna mRNA-1273 vaccine (n=2). As controls, cultures received a CEFX viral epitope pool (the positive control), an HIV-1 Nef peptide pool (the negative control), or no peptide at all. Culture stimuli were overlapping spike peptide pools from SARS-CoV-2 and from the common cold coronaviruses HCoV-NL63, HCoV-OC43 and HCoV-229E. Study-level results and caveats: Although the median number of SARS-CoV-2-reactive clonotypes went up from roughly 20 after infection to around 39 after vaccination, the increase was not significant. Of the vaccine-specific clones found in convalescent patients, nearly all (304 of 307) were mono-reactive for SARS-CoV-2 spike instead of being cross-reactive with common cold coronaviruses. In convalescent patients, a median approximately 83% of post-vaccine SARS-CoV-2-reactive clones were detected only after vaccination, and vaccine-specific priming was suggested by this finding. Relatively few convalescent patients were included in the study, and early timepoints after natural infection were not analyzed.

The receptor library was made with PCR. DNA from cultured CD4+ T cells underwent TCR sequencing with the Oncomine TCR Beta short-read assay at the Johns Hopkins FTIC core. Genomic DNA was extracted from the cultured CD4+ T cells with the QIAamp micro DNA kit. Oncomine TCR Beta libraries made from cultured CD4+ T cells were pooled using unique dual indexes and sequenced on an Illumina iSeq 100. The original methods were these. Non-productive sequences were filtered out, and CDR3s that did not start with C, did not end with F or W, or were shorter than 7 amino acids were discarded. The MANAFEST web application identified antigen-specific clonotypes by comparing peptide-stimulated wells against reference wells and other culture wells. For a clone to be called positive, the clone needed an FDR below 0.05, an odds ratio above 5, and a productive frequency above 0.1% in at least two of three replicate wells. A clonotype was classed as cross-reactive if the clonotype showed significant expansion both in SARS-CoV-2 spike wells and in at least one common cold coronavirus spike condition. Similarity between CDR3 sequences was evaluated in R version 3.6.1 using Levenshtein distances (stringdist) and unrooted phylogenetic trees (ape). In-frame beta chains were kept once TCRdb had trimmed the public reads at Q25 with fastp and called clones with MiXCR. A single entry per CDR3 protein holds the most common genes and DNA from its merged rows. None of the V and J calls come from the authors' own analysis; TCRdb made them. The sample data list about 8,900 distinct CDR3 sequences, and 60% to 80% of these were observed just once. The ten largest clones add up to 30% of the sample.

Relative to germline, V is missing 10 bases and J is missing 7 bases, with 12 bases of the junction outside any gene match. Based on the germline V gene, the CDR1 and CDR2 sequences are ENHRY and SYGVKD. There are 14 amino acids in the CDR3, from cysteine to phenylalanine inclusive. Solely the CDR3 DNA is kept, with 42 bases framed from the first base. Read against the paper, the sample's treatment or condition label means: approximately nine-day PBMC culture with coronavirus spike peptide pools or control peptides (ViraFEST assay). The ViraFEST assay was used in the study, in which antigen-specific T cells were expanded with peptide pools and expanded clonotypes were subsequently identified by TCR sequencing. The convalescent patients' positive SARS-CoV-2 PCR tests were from March to December 2020, which was before the Alpha, Beta and Delta variants emerged in the United States. Over 1.5 million PBMCs per well were cultured in IMDM with roughly 5% human AB serum and 8 to 10 IU/ml IL-2, plus 10 ug/ml peptide pools. On days 3 and 7, half of the culture medium was replaced with fresh IL-2-containing medium. After approximately eleven days of culture, CD4+ T cells were isolated by negative selection with the EasySep CD4+ T cell isolation kit. Ficoll-Paque Plus gradient centrifugation was used to isolate PBMCs from whole blood, and the isolated PBMCs were then either used fresh or cryopreserved at -140C. Each culture condition was generally run in triplicate wells.

The chain employs TRBV10-3 and TRBJ2-2, and 7 junction bases match TRBD1. This clonotype was sampled from a human donor who had recovered from COVID-19. The sequenced sample consisted of CD4+ T cells from blood, cultured in vitro. CDR3 region: CATSGQGDSGELFF. The DNA reads as follows: TGTGCCACCTCGGGGCAGGGGGACAGCGGGGAGCTGTTTTTT.